These 30 T cell receptor beta chains share one sample of origin, sequenced in a study of T-cell memory formation after mild COVID-19. In TCRdb, the 5' RACE reads were re-called with MiXCR into one record per CDR3 protein. The sample holds 300,000 to 350,000 distinct CDR3 sequences, 15% to 20% seen once. The source material was PBMCs or a T cell subset sorted from them (not recorded which). The receptors shown here come from a man in his late teens or twenties who had mild COVID-19 (a few samples of this study predate the infection). Cell type and time point are not known.

The genes are TRBV7-6 and TRBJ1-1; D is uncertain. The CDR3 extends over 15 amino acids. Germline CDR1 SGHVS, CDR2 FNYEAQ. V gave up 6 bases and J gave up 5 bases, with 19 bases separating them. The CDR3, as DNA: TGTGCCAGCAGTCGCACCGGGGTGGGAGAAACTGAAGCTTTCTTT. It encodes CASSRTGVGETEAFF.

This clonotype was detected many times. DNA for the CDR3: TGCGCCAGCAGCCAAAAAGCGGCGCCGGCGGGTCAAGAGACCCAGTACTTC. Protein product: CASSQKAAPAGQETQYF. The chain joins TRBV4-3 to TRBJ2-5; D might be TRBD2 (5 bases). From germline, CDR1 is LGHNA and CDR2 YSLEER. The CDR3 has 17 amino acids. With 2 bases removed from V and 2 bases from J, the gap between germline ends came to 18 bases.

This clonotype has a handful of counts. V and J are TRBV10-3 and TRBJ2-1; 9 positions agree with TRBD1. In germline, CDR1 is ENHRY, CDR2 SYGVKD. This CDR3 is built from 15 residues. J lost 5 bases, V lost 2 bases, and 4 bases had no gene match. CDR3 protein: CAISERGQGHNEQFF. CDR3 nucleotides: TGTGCCATCAGTGAGAGGGGACAGGGCCACAATGAGCAGTTCTTC.

The gene calls are TRBV20-1 and TRBJ2-5; 7 nucleotides line up with TRBD2. The V gene's germline CDR1 is DFQATT and CDR2 SNEGSKA (reference sequence). The length of the CDR3 is 11 residues. Trimming cost V 6 bases and J 5 bases; bases outside gene matches: 3. Here the CDR3 DNA reads TGCAGTGCCGTGGGGGGGGAGACCCAGTACTTC. Protein sequence: CSAVGGETQYF.

The genes are TRBV6-5 and TRBJ1-2; D is unresolved. Germline CDR1 is MNHEY and CDR2 is SVGAGI. The CDR3 runs to 13 residues. V shed 0 bases and J shed 5 bases, with 7 bases lying between them. CDR3 nucleotides: TGTGCCAGCAGTTACTCGAAAGGTTATGGCTACACCTTC. Translation gives CASSYSKGYGYTF.

The chain links TRBV29-1 to TRBJ1-5; D is unresolved. CDR1 SQVTM and CDR2 ANQGSEA come from the germline V gene. The CDR3 is 14 residues long. V dropped 4 bases and J dropped 2 bases, with 12 bases sitting between them. CDR3 in DNA: TGCAGCGTTGTCTCTCATGACGGCAATCAGCCCCAGCATTTT. It codes for CSVVSHDGNQPQHF.

This clonotype was observed a handful of times. This chain connects TRBV24-1 to TRBJ2-5, with TRBD1 identical over 7 bases. The trim removed 7 bases at V and 6 bases at J, leaving 7 bases unmatched. This CDR3 contains 13 residues. Germline lookup yields CDR1 KGHDR and CDR2 SFDVKD. The chain's CDR3 is CATSAGDSKTQYF. The CDR3 DNA sequence: TGTGCCACCAGCGCAGGGGACAGTAAGACCCAGTACTTC.

This clonotype was counted a few times. The chain links TRBV12-3 or TRBV12-4 to TRBJ1-1; no reliable D call. There are 12 residues in the CDR3. Trimming took off 5 bases at V and 10 bases at J, with 14 bases between the two ends. The CDR3 coding sequence is TGTGCCAGCAGTCCCGAATTGGTCTCAGCTTTCTTT. The encoded protein is CASSPELVSAFF.

This clonotype was picked up a small number of times. The chain recombines TRBV29-1 with TRBJ2-7, with 10 bases aligning to TRBD1. Losses at the gene ends were 5 bases for V and 6 bases for J; bases not matched to a gene: 4. CDR1 is SQVTM and CDR2 is ANQGSEA in the germline V gene. The CDR3 consists of 12 residues. CDR3 sequence reads: CSVRGQGVEQYF. The DNA of the CDR3 is TGCAGCGTTCGAGGACAGGGGGTCGAGCAGTACTTC.

The V call is TRBV15, the J call TRBJ2-5; 10 bases align to TRBD2. The ends lost 1 base at V and 1 base at J; junction bases unmatched: 9. The CDR3 is made up of 18 amino acids. Germline lookup yields CDR1 LNHNV and CDR2 YYDKDF (reference sequence). The CDR3 spells CATSRARVAGGFQETQYF. CDR3 nucleotides: TGTGCCACCAGCAGAGCACGCGTAGCGGGGGGATTCCAAGAGACCCAGTACTTC.

The V and J genes are TRBV20-1 and TRBJ1-1; no definite D call. CDR3 length equals 12 residues. Germline CDR1 is DFQATT and CDR2 is SNEGSKA (reference sequence). CDR3 coding DNA: TGCAAAGCTACAGAGGGGAACACTGAAGCTTTCTTT. Amino acid sequence: CKATEGNTEAFF.

This chain uses TRBV29-1 with TRBJ1-2; no clear D gene. The CDR3 contains 15 residues. Germline loops: CDR1 SQVTM, CDR2 ANQGSEA. Trimming removed 0 bases at V and 2 bases at J, with 13 bases between. As DNA, the CDR3 is TGCAGCGTTGAAGAAGGTACGGCGGAGAACTATGGCTACACCTTC. Translated, it gives CSVEEGTAENYGYTF.

The chain carries TRBV7-9 and TRBJ2-7; 7 nucleotides match TRBD1. V shed 3 bases, J shed 2 bases, and the junction held 7 bases outside the gene matches. The CDR3 runs 15 residues. Germline loops: CDR1 SEHNR, CDR2 FQNEAQ (reference sequence). The chain's CDR3 is CASSFTLTGTYEQYF. DNA of the CDR3: TGTGCCAGCAGCTTCACTTTGACAGGGACCTACGAGCAGTACTTC.

This sequence joins TRBV18 and TRBJ2-1; D is undetermined. The ends were cut back, 2 bases at V and 10 bases at J, with 12 bases in the middle. This CDR3 spans 13 amino acids. Germline CDR1 is KGHSH and CDR2 is LQKENI. In nucleotides, the CDR3 is TGTGCCAGCTCACCAATTAGTTCCGGAGAGCAGTTCTTC. It yields the protein CASSPISSGEQFF.

The rearrangement uses TRBV12-3 or TRBV12-4 and TRBJ2-1; 9 nucleotides line up with TRBD2. This CDR3 is built from 15 residues. The V and J ends lost 7 bases and 4 bases, in that order; junction bases with no gene match: 8. The CDR3 is CASNTLAGPYNEQFF. CDR3 bases: TGTGCCAGCAATACTCTAGCGGGGCCTTACAATGAGCAGTTCTTC.

This clonotype has only a few counts. The chain joins TRBV5-1 to TRBJ2-1; TRBD2 aligns across 8 bases. Germline V gene data show CDR1 as SGHRS and CDR2 as YFSETQ. CDR3 length: 15 amino acids. V lost 5 bases to trimming and J lost 6 bases; unmatched junction nucleotides: 10. This CDR3 is CASSMQGLEINEQFF. The CDR3 coding sequence is TGCGCCAGCAGTATGCAGGGACTAGAAATCAATGAGCAGTTCTTC. Filled out from reference TRBV5-1 and TRBJ2-1, the complete variable domain reads KAGVTQTPRYLIKTRGQQVTLSCSPISGHRSVSWYQQTPGQGLQFLFEYFSETQRNKGNFPGRFSGRQFSNSRSEMNVSTLELGDSALYLCASSMQGLEINEQFFGPGTRLTVL.

The genes are TRBV7-2 and TRBJ2-2, with a tentative D call TRBD1 (5 bases). V was clipped by 5 bases and J by 7 bases, with 11 bases between them. The CDR3 runs 13 residues. Germline V gives CDR1 SGHTA, CDR2 FQGNSA. The CDR3 here is CASSLRVNGELFF. CDR3 DNA: TGTGCCAGCAGCCTCAGGGTGAACGGGGAGCTGTTTTTT.

This clonotype was counted only a few times. The chain has TRBV5-1 and TRBJ2-1; the match to TRBD2 covers 8 bases. The CDR3 is 15 amino acids. From germline, CDR1 is SGHRS and CDR2 YFSETQ. V lost 0 bases, J lost 4 bases, and 3 bases stayed unmatched. The CDR3 protein is CASSLVPGGYNEQFF. The DNA of the CDR3 is TGCGCCAGCAGCTTGGTCCCGGGGGGGTACAATGAGCAGTTCTTC.

This clonotype was recorded only once. This chain connects TRBV15 to TRBJ1-5; D not resolved. The germline gives CDR1 LNHNV, CDR2 YYDKDF (reference sequence). The CDR3 has 17 residues. The V and J ends lost 0 bases and 0 bases respectively, with 12 bases between them. CDR3 bases: TGTGCCACCAGCAGAGAGCCCTACGAGGGTAGCAATCAGCCCCAGCATTTT. Its protein product is CATSREPYEGSNQPQHF.

The chain has TRBV4-2 and TRBJ2-1, with D tentatively TRBD1 (5 bases). Germline CDR1 LGHNA, CDR2 YNFKEQ. V was shortened by 0 bases and J by 10 bases, with 13 bases between the two germline ends. CDR3 length: 14 residues. CDR3 protein: CASSQDKGANEQFF. The DNA for the CDR3 is TGTGCCAGCAGCCAAGATAAAGGGGCGAACGAGCAGTTCTTC.

The chain uses TRBV9 and TRBJ2-7; possibly TRBD1 for D (5 bases). Trimming took off 0 bases at V and 6 bases at J, with 7 bases between the two ends. Germline CDR1 SGDLS, CDR2 YYNGEE. This CDR3 has 12 amino acids. The CDR3 DNA follows: TGTGCCAGCAGCGTAGGCACAGGCGAGCAGTACTTC. Translating gives CASSVGTGEQYF.

The chain joins TRBV7-6 to TRBJ1-2; tentatively, D is TRBD1 (5 bases). Trimming stripped 5 bases from V and 6 bases from J, with 10 bases between. Germline V gene sequence: CDR1 SGHVS, CDR2 FNYEAQ. This CDR3 comprises 12 residues. CDR3 sequence: CASSDRADGYTF. The DNA of the CDR3 is TGTGCCAGCAGCGACAGAGCGGATGGCTACACCTTC.

This clonotype was counted between two and nine times. CDR3 region: CASTKSFLGGNTGELFF. The DNA for the CDR3 is TGTGCCAGCACCAAGTCGTTCCTGGGAGGGAACACCGGGGAGCTGTTTTTT. The rearrangement uses TRBV6-2 or TRBV6-3 and TRBJ2-2; a weak D match, TRBD2 (6 bases). CDR3 length equals 17 residues. Germline assignment: CDR1 MNHEY and CDR2 SVGEGT. The ends were cut back, 7 bases at V and 1 base at J, with 19 bases in the middle.

This clonotype was detected a few times. This chain uses TRBV4-3 with TRBJ1-5; TRBD1 is a possible D gene (5 bases). Germline V gene data show CDR1 as LGHNA and CDR2 as YSLEER. Trimming took off 4 bases at V and 0 bases at J, with 10 bases between the two ends. This CDR3 is built from 15 residues. CDR3 nucleotides: TGCGCCAGCAGCCCTGGGACCGGTAGCAATCAGCCCCAGCATTTT. Translated: CASSPGTGSNQPQHF.

This clonotype was counted only a few times. The V call is TRBV10-3, the J call TRBJ2-7, with D possibly matching TRBD2 (6 bases). The V end lost 6 bases, the J end lost 3 bases, and 15 bases lay between the germline ends. This CDR3 comprises 14 residues. Germline CDR1 reads ENHRY; CDR2 reads SYGVKD. The CDR3 region is CAISGTGGGYEQYF. CDR3 sequence (DNA): TGTGCCATCAGCGGGACCGGGGGAGGCTACGAGCAGTACTTC.

This clonotype is a singleton in its sample. This CDR3 reads CASRLANYGYTF. DNA of the CDR3: TGTGCCAGCAGACTAGCTAACTATGGCTACACCTTC. J is TRBJ1-2 and V is TRBV9, with D hard to call. The germline V and J ends were trimmed by 5 bases and 0 bases, with 5 bases remaining between them. The CDR3 spans 12 residues. Looked up from germline, CDR1 is SGDLS and CDR2 is YYNGEE.

This clonotype was seen only a few times. This rearrangement joins TRBV7-2 to TRBJ2-1; D possibly corresponds to TRBD1 (6 bases). Germline lookup yields CDR1 SGHTA and CDR2 FQGNSA. The CDR3 runs 18 residues. Trimming took off 1 base at V and 7 bases at J, with 23 bases between the two ends. CDR3 region: CASSLESDGRGLVNEQFF. The DNA of the CDR3 is TGTGCCAGCAGCTTAGAGTCCGACGGAAGGGGGTTAGTGAATGAGCAGTTCTTC.

The chain joins TRBV18 to TRBJ1-2; 8 positions agree with TRBD1. The V segment lost 3 bases and the J segment 6 bases; nucleotides outside the gene matches: 6. The V gene's germline CDR1 is KGHSH and CDR2 LQKENI. The CDR3 has 14 residues. The DNA of the CDR3 is TGTGCCAGCTCACCCGGACAGGGATCGGATGGCTACACCTTC. Amino acids: CASSPGQGSDGYTF.

V usage is TRBV9 and J usage is TRBJ2-5; D remains ambiguous. Germline CDR1 reads SGDLS; CDR2 reads YYNGEE. Trimming removed 2 bases at V and 7 bases at J, with 15 bases between. The CDR3 totals 14 residues. In DNA, the CDR3 is TGTGCCAGCAGCGTTGACGAGGCCATCTGGACCCAGTACTTC. Its protein is CASSVDEAIWTQYF.

This clonotype was observed at least ten times. This chain connects TRBV24-1 to TRBJ2-5; D unresolved. CDR1 and CDR2 from the germline V gene are KGHDR and SFDVKD. The CDR3 contains 12 residues. Deletions cut 5 bases from V and 3 bases from J, with 6 bases between. CDR3 sequence reads: CATSAAEETQYF. CDR3 DNA: TGTGCCACCAGTGCGGCTGAAGAGACCCAGTACTTC.